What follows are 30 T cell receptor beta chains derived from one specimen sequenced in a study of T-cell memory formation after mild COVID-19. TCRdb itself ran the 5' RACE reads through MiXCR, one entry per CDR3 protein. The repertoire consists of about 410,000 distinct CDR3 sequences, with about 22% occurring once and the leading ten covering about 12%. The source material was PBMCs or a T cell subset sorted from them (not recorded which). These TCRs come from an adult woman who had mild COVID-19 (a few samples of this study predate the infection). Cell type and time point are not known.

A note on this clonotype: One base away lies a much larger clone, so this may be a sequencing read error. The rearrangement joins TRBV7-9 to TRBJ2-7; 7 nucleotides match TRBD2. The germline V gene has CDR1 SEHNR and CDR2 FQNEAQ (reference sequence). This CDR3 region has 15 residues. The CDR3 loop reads CAGSSGRERNYEQYF. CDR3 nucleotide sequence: TGTGCCGGCAGCTCCGGGCGGGAGAGAAACTACGAGCAGTACTTC.

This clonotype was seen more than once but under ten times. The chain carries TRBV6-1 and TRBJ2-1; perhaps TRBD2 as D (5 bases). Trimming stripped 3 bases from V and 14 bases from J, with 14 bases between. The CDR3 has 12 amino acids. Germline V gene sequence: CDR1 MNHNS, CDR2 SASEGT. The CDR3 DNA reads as TGTGCCAGCAGTGAGGGAGAAACAGATAAGTTCTTC. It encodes CASSEGETDKFF.

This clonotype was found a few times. CDR3 DNA: TGTGCCAGCAGTTCCGAGATTAGTGAAGCTTTCTTT. Protein: CASSSEISEAFF. The chain is built from TRBV6-6 and TRBJ1-1; D not certain. The ends were cut back, 4 bases at V and 7 bases at J, with 10 bases in the middle. Germline CDR1 reads MNHNY; CDR2 reads SVGAGI (reference sequence). The CDR3 loop spans 12 amino acids.

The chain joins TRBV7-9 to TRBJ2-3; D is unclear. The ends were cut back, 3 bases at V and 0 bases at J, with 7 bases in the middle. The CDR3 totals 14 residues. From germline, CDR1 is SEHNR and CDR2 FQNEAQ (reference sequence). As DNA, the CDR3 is TGTGCCAGCAGCTTTCCGGGTAGCACAGATACGCAGTATTTT. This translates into CASSFPGSTDTQYF. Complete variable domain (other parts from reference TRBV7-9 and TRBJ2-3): DTGVSQNPRHKITKRGQNVTFRCDPISEHNRLYWYRQTLGQGPEFLTYFQNEAQLEKSRLLSDRFSAERPKGSFSTLEIQRTEQGDSAMYLCASSFPGSTDTQYFGPGTRLTVL.

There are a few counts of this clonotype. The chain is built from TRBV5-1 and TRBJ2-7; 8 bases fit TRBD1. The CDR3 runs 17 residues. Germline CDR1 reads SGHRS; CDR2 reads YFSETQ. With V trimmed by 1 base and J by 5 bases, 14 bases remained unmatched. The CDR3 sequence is CASSLTGQDRLKDEQYF. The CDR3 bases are TGCGCCAGCAGCTTGACGGGACAGGATCGCCTAAAGGACGAGCAGTACTTC.

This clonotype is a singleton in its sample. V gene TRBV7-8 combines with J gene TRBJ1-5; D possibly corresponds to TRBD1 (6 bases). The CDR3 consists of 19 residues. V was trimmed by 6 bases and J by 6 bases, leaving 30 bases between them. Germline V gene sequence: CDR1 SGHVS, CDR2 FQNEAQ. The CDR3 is CASRQAWHRAAWEGQPQHF. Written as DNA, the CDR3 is TGTGCCAGCAGACAAGCCTGGCACAGGGCGGCGTGGGAGGGTCAGCCCCAGCATTTT.

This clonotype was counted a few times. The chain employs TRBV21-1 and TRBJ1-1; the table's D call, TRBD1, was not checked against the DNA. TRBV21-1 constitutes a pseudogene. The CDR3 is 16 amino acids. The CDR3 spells CASSKGWDRINTEAFF. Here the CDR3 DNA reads TGTGCCAGCAGCAAAGGGTGGGACAGGATAAACACTGAAGCTTTCTTT.

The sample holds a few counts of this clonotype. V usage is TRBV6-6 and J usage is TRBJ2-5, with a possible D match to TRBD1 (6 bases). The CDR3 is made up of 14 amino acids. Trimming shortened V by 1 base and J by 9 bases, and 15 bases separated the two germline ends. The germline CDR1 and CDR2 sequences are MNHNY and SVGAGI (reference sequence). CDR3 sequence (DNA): TGTGCCAGCAGTTACTTCCGAGCAGGGGAGCCCCAGTACTTC. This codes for CASSYFRAGEPQYF.

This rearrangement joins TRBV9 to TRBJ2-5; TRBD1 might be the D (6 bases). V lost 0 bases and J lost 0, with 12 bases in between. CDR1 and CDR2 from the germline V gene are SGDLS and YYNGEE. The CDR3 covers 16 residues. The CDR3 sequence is CASSVALRDNQETQYF. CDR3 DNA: TGTGCCAGCAGCGTAGCTCTCCGGGACAACCAAGAGACCCAGTACTTC.

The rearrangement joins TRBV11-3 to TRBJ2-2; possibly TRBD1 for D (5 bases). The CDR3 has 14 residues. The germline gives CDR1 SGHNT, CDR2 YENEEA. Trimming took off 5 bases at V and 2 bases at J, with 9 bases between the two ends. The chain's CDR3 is CASSVGQNTGELFF. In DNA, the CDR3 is TGTGCCAGCAGCGTCGGACAAAACACCGGGGAGCTGTTTTTT.

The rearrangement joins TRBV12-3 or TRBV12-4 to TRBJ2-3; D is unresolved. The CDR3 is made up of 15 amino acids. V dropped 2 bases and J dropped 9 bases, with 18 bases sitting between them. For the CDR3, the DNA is TGTGCCAGCAGTTTAAACGTGGGCGTCCCCCCCACGCAGTATTTT. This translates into CASSLNVGVPPTQYF.

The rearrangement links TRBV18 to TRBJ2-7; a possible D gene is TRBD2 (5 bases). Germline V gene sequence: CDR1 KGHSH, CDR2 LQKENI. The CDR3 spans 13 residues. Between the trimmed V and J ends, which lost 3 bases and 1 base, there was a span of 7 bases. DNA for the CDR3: TGTGCCAGCTCACCGAGGGAATCCTACGAGCAGTACTTC. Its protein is CASSPRESYEQYF.

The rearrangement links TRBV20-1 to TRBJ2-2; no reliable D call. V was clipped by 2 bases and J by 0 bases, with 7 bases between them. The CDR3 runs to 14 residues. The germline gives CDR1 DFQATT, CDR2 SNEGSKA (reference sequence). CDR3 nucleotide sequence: TGCAGTGCTAGATCCTTTACGAACACCGGGGAGCTGTTTTTT. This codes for CSARSFTNTGELFF.

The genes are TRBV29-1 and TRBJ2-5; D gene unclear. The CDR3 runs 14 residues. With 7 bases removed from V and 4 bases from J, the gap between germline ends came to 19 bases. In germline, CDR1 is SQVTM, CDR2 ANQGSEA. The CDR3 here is CSGGVSPSGETQYF. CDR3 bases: TGCAGCGGTGGGGTGTCGCCGTCGGGAGAGACCCAGTACTTC.

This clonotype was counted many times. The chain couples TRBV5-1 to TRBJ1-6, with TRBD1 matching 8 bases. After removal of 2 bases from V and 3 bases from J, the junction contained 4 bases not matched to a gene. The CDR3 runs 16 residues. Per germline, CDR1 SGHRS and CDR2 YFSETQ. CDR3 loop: CASSFDRGGYNSPLHF. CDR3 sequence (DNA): TGCGCCAGCAGCTTTGACAGGGGCGGCTATAATTCACCCCTCCACTTT.

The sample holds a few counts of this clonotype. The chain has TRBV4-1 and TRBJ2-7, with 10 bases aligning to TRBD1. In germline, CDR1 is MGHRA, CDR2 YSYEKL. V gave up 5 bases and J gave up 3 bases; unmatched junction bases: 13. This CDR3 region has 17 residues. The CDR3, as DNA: TGCGCCAGCAGCAAACACTCCGGGACAGGGGCTAACTACGAGCAGTACTTC. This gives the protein CASSKHSGTGANYEQYF.

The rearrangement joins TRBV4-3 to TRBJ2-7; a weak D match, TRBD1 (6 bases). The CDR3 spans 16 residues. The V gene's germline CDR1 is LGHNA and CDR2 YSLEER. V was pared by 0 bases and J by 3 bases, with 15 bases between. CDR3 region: CASSQDLSRGHYEQYF. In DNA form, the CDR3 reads TGCGCCAGCAGCCAAGATCTTTCCAGGGGCCACTACGAGCAGTACTTC.

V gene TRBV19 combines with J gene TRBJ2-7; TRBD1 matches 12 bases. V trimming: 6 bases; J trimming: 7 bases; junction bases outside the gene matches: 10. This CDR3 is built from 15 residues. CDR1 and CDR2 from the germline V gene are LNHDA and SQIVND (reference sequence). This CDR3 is CASSTPGQGAGEQYF. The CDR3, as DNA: TGTGCCAGTAGCACCCCGGGACAGGGGGCCGGGGAGCAGTACTTC.

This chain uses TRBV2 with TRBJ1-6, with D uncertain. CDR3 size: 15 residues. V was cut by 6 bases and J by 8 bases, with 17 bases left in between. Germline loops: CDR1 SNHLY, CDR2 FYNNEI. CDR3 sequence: CASSVEGNRDSPLHF. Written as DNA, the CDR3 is TGTGCCAGCAGCGTAGAAGGGAACAGAGATTCACCCCTCCACTTT.

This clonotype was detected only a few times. CDR3 in amino acids: CASSQVEGQPQHF. The CDR3 DNA is TGCGCCAGCAGCCAAGTGGAGGGTCAGCCCCAGCATTTT. The chain uses TRBV4-3 and TRBJ1-5; D is unclear. The V gene lost 1 base and the J gene lost 6 bases, with 7 bases spanning the gap. The germline V gene has CDR1 LGHNA and CDR2 YSLEER. The length of the CDR3 is 13 residues.

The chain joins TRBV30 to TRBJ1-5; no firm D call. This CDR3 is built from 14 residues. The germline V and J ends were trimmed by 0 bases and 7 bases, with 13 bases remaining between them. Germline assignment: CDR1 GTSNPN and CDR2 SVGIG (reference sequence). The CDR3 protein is CAWSVLGSRQPQHF. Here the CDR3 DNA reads TGTGCCTGGAGTGTACTGGGCAGTAGGCAGCCCCAGCATTTT.

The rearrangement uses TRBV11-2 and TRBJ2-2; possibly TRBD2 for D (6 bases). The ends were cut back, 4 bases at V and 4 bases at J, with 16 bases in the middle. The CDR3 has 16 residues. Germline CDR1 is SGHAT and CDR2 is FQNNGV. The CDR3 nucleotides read TGTGCCAGCAGCTCTAAGGGACTTCTCCTCACCGGGGAGCTGTTTTTT. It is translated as CASSSKGLLLTGELFF.

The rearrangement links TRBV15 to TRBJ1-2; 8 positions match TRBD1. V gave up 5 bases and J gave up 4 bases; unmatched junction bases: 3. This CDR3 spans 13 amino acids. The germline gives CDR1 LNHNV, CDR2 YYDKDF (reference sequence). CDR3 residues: CATSSDRAYGYTF. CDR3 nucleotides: TGTGCCACCAGCTCGGACAGGGCCTATGGCTACACCTTC.

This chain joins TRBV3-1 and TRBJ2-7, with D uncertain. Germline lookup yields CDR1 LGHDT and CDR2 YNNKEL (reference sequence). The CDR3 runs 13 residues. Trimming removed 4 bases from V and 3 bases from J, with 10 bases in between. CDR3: CASSPLGHYEQYF. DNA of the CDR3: TGTGCCAGCAGCCCTTTGGGTCACTACGAGCAGTACTTC.

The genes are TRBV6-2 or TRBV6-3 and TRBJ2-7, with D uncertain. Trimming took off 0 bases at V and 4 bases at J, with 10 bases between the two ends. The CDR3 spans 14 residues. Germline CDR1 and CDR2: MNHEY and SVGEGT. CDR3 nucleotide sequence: TGTGCCAGCAGTTACTCGGAGCCAGATTACGAGCAGTACTTC. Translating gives CASSYSEPDYEQYF.

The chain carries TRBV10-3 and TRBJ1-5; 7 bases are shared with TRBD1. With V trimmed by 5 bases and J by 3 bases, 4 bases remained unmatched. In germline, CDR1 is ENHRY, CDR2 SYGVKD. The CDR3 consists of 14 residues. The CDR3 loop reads CAISLDRANQPQHF. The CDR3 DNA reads TGTGCCATCAGTCTAGACAGGGCCAATCAGCCCCAGCATTTT.

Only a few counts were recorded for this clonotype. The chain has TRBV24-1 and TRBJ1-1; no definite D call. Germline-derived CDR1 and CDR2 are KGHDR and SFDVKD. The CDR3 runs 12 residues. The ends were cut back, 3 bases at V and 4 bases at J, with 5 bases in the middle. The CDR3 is CATSDAGTEAFF. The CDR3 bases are TGTGCCACCAGTGATGCCGGCACTGAAGCTTTCTTT.

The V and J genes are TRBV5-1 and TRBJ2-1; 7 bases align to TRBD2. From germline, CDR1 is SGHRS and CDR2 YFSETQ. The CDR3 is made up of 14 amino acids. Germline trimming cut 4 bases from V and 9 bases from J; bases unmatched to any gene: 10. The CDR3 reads CASSADSTSSEQFF. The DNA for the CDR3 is TGCGCCAGCAGCGCGGACTCGACTAGCAGTGAGCAGTTCTTC.

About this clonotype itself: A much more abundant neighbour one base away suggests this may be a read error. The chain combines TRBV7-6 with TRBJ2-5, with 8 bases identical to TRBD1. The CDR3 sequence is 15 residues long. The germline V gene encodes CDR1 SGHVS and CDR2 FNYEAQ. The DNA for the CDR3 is TGTGCCAGCAGCTTGTACCCCCAGGGGGCAGAGACCAAGTACTTC. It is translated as CASSLYPQGAETKYF.

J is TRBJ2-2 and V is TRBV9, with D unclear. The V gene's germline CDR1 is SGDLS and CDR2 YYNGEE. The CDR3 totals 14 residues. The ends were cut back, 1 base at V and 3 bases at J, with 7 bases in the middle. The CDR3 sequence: CASSVHRDTGELFF. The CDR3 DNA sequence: TGTGCCAGCAGCGTACATCGGGACACCGGGGAGCTGTTTTTT.